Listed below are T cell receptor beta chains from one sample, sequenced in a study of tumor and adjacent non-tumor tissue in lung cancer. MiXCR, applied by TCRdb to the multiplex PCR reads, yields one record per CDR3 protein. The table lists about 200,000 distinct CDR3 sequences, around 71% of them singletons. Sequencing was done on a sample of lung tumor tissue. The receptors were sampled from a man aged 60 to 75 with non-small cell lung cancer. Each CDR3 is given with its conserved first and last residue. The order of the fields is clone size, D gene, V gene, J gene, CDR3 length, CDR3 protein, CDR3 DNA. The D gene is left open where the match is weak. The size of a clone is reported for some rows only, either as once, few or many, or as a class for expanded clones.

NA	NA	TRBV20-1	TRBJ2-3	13	CSASLWGTDMQFF	TGCAGTGCTAGTTTGTGGGGCACAGATATGCAGTTTTTT
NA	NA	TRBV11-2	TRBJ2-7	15	CASSLDPDLSYEQYF	TGTGCCAGCAGCTTAGATCCCGATCTCTCCTACGAGCAGTACTTC
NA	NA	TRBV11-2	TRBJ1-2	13	CASSVGWGNGNTF	NA
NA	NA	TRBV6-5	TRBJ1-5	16	CASSHAYNKGNQPQHF	TGTGCCAGCAGTCACGCCTACAACAAGGGAAATCAGCCCCAGCATTTT
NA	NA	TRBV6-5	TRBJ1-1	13	CASSTDSPYETFF	TGTGCCAGCAGTACTGACAGCCCATATGAAACTTTCTTT
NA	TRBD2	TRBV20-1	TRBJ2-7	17	CSARAGRGGSPFYEQYF	TGCAGTGCTAGAGCGGGGCGGGGGGGGTCCCCCTTTTACGAGCAGTACTTC
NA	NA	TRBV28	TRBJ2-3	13	CASSLYSVDTQYF	TGTGCCAGCAGTTTATACTCGGTAGATACGCAGTATTTT
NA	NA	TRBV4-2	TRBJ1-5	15	CVSSSRPTSTDTQHF	TGTGTCAGCAGCTCACGTCCGACTAGCACAGATACGCAGCATTTT
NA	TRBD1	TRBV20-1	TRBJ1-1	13	CSAKPDRGTEAFF	TGCAGTGCTAAACCCGACAGGGGCACTGAAGCCTTCTTT
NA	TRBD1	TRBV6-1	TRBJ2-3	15	CANRDRGAGTDTQYF	TGTGCCAACAGGGACAGGGGGGCCGGCACAGATACGCAGTATTTT
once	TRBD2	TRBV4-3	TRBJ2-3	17	CARSLLTSPTSTDTYYF	TGCGCCAGGAGCCTCCTGACTAGCCCCACTTCCACAGATACGTACTATTTT
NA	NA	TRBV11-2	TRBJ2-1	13	CTSSSVFYNERFF	TGTACCAGCAGCTCTGTATTTTACAATGAGCGGTTCTTC
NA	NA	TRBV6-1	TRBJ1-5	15	CPSSSDKVWNQPQHF	TGTCCCAGCAGTTCGGACAAGGTATGGAATCAGCCCCAGCATTTT
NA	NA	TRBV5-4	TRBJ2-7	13	CASSLGLLDEKYF	TGTGCCAGCAGCTTGGGTCTGTTGGACGAGAAGTACTTC
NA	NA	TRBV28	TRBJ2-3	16	CARSPPRGGSSDTQYF	TGTGCCAGGAGCCCTCCTCGGGGCGGGTCTTCGGATACGCAGTATTTT
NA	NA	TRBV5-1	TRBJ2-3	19	CASSLPSGEDAVPIDTQYF	TGCGCCAGCAGCTTGCCAAGTGGCGAGGACGCCGTGCCCATAGATACGCAGTATTTT
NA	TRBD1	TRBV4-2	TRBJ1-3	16	CASRQTGEIAGNTIYF	TGTGCCAGCAGGCAAACAGGGGAAATCGCTGGGAACACCATATATTTT
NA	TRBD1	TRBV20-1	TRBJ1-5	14	CSTREGTGNQPQHF	TGTAGTACTAGAGAGGGGACAGGGAATCAGCCCCAGCATTTT
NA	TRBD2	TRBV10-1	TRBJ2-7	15	CASSPGTSGHYEQYF	TGCGCCAGCAGCCCCGGGACTAGCGGGCACTACGAGCAGTACTTC
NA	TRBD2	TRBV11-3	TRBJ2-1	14	CVSSLCGSTNEQFF	TGTGTCAGCAGCTTGTGCGGGAGTACCAATGAGCAGTTCTTC
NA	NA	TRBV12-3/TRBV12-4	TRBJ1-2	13	CASSSEPGYGYTF	TGTGCCAGCAGTTCCGAACCGGGCTATGGCTACACCTTC
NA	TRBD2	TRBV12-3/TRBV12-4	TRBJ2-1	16	CASSLGTSGINNEQFF	TGTGCCAGCAGTTTAGGGACTAGCGGTATTAACAATGAGCAGTTCTTC
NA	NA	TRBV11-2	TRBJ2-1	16	CAISLGRLLEMNEQFF	TGTGCCATCAGCTTAGGTCGACTACTCGAGATGAATGAGCAGTTCTTT
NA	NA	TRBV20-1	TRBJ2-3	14	CSARDIGGTVTQYF	TGCAGTGCTAGAGATATCGGGGGTACTGTAACGCAGTATTTT
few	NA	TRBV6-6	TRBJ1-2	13	CASSYTANYGYTF	TGTGCCAGCAGTTATACAGCTAACTATGGCTACACCTTC
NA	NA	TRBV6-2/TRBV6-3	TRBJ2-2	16	CVSIPPRERRTGELFF	TGTGTCAGCATCCCCCCCCGGGAGAGACGAACCGGGGAGCTGTTTTTT
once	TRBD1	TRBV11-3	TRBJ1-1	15	CASSLYSGGNTKAFF	TGTGCCAGCAGCTTATACTCAGGGGGAAACACTAAAGCTTTCTTT
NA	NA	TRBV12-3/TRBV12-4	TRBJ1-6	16	CASSLVDSIYNSPLHF	TGTGCCAGCAGTTTAGTAGACAGCATCTATAATTCACCCCTCCACTTT
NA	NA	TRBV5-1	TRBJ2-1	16	CASTSERLSSYNEQFF	TGCGCCAGCACCTCTGAGCGCTTGAGCTCCTACAATGAGCAGTTCTTC
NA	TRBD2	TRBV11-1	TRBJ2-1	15	CASSPGTSGVRQQFF	TGTGCCAGCAGCCCCGGGACTAGCGGGGTTCGGCAGCAATTCTTC
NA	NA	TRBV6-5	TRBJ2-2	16	CATSLLGLGNTGELFF	TGTGCCACCAGCCTACTGGGTCTGGGGAACACCGGGGAGCTGTTTTTT
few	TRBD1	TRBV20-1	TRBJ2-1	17	CSASGRDRGGSYNEQFF	TGCAGTGCTAGTGGTCGAGACAGGGGAGGATCCTACAATGAGCAGTTCTTC
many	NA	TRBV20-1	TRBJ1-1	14	CSARDTGKGKRAFF	TGCAGTGCTAGAGATACAGGGAAAGGGAAGAGAGCTTTCTTT
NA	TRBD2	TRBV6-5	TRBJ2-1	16	CASKTASGPSYNGQFF	TGTGCCAGCAAGACGGCTAGCGGCCCGTCCTACAATGGGCAGTTCTTC
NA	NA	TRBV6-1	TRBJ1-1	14	CASSRTQDAMEAFF	TGTGCCAGCAGTAGAACACAGGACGCGATGGAAGCTTTCTTT